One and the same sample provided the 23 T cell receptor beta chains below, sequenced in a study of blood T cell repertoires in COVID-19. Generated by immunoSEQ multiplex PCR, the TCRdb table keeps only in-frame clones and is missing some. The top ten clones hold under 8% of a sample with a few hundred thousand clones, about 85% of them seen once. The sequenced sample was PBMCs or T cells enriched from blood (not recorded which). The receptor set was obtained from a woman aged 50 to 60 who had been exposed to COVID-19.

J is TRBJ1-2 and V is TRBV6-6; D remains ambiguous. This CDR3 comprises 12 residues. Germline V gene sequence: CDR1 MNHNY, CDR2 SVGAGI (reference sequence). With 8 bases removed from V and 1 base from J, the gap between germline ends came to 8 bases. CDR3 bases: TGTGCCAGCTCGAACAATAACTATGGCTACACCTTC. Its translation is CASSNNNYGYTF.

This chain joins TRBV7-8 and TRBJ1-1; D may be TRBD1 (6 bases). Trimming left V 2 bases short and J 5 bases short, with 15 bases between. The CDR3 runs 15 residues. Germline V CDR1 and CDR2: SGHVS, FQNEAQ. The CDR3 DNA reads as TGTGCCAGCAGCTTAATTACCAGGGGTTGGACTGAAGCTTTCTTT. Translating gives CASSLITRGWTEAFF. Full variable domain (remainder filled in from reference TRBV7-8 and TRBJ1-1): GAGVSQSPRYKVAKRGQDVALRCDPISGHVSLFWYQQALGQGPEFLTYFQNEAQLDKSGLPSDRFFAERPEGSVSTLKIQRTQQEDSAVYLCASSLITRGWTEAFFGQGTRLTVV.

CDR3 bases: TGTGCCAGCAGTGACGGCGGGTTAGGGACAGGGGGACCAACTAATGAAAAACTGTTTTTT. It specifies CASSDGGLGTGGPTNEKLFF. The chain carries TRBV2 and TRBJ1-4, with TRBD1 matching 11 bases. The V and J ends lost 3 bases and 0 bases, in that order; junction bases with no gene match: 12. Germline values: CDR1 SNHLY, CDR2 FYNNEI. The CDR3 loop spans 20 amino acids. Drawing the rest from reference TRBV2 and TRBJ1-4, the complete variable domain is EPEVTQTPSHQVTQMGQEVILRCVPISNHLYFYWYRQILGQKVEFLVSFYNNEISEKSEIFDDQFSVERPDGSNFTLKIRSTKLEDSAMYFCASSDGGLGTGGPTNEKLFFGSGTQLSVL.

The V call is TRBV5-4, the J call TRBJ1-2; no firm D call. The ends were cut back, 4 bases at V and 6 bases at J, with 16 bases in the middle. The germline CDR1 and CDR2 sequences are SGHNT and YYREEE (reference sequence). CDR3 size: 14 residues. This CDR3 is CASSLELGEDGYTF. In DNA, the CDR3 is TGTGCCAGCAGCCTTGAGCTCGGGGAGGATGGCTACACCTTC.

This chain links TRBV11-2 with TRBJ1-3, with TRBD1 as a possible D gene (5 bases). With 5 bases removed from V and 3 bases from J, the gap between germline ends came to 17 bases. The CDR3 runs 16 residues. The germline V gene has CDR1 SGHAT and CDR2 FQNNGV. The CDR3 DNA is TGTGCCAGCAGCCCCCCGGGGGGTCTGGGTGGAAACACCATATATTTT. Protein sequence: CASSPPGGLGGNTIYF.

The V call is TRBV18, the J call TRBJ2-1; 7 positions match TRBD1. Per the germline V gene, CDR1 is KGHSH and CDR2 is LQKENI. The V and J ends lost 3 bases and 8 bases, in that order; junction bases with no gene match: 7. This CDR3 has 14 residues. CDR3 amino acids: CASSPGRQGDEQFF. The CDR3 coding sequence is TGTGCCAGCTCACCCGGTAGACAGGGCGATGAGCAGTTCTTC.

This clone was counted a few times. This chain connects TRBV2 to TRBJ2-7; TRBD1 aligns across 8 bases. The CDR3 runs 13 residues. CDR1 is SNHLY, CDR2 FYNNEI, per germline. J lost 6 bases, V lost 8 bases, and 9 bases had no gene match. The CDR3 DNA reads TGTGCCAGCGGCGACAGGGGAATCGGCGAGCAGTACTTC. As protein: CASGDRGIGEQYF.

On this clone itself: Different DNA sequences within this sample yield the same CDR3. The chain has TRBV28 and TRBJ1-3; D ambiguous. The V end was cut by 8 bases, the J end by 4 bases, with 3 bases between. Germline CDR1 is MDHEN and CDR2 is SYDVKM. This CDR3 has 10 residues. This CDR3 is CASLGNTIYF. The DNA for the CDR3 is TGTGCCAGCCTGGGAAACACCATATATTTT.

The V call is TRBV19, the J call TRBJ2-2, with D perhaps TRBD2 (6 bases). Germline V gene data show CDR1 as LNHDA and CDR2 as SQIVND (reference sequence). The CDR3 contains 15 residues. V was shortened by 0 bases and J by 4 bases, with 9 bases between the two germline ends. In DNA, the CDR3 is TGTGCCAGTAGTATAGATCCGGGGGTCACCGGGGAGCTGTTTTTT. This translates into CASSIDPGVTGELFF. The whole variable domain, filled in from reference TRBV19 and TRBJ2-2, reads DGGITQSPKYLFRKEGQNVTLSCEQNLNHDAMYWYRQDPGQGLRLIYYSQIVNDFQKGDIAEGYSVSREKKESFPLTVTSAQKNPTAFYLCASSIDPGVTGELFFGEGSRLTVL.

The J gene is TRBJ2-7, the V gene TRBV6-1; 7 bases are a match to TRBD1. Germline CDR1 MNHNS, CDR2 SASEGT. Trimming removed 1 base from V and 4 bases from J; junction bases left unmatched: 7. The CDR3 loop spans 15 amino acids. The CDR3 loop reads CASSEGTGTVYEQYF. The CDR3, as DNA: TGTGCCAGCAGTGAAGGGACGGGGACAGTGTACGAGCAGTACTTC.

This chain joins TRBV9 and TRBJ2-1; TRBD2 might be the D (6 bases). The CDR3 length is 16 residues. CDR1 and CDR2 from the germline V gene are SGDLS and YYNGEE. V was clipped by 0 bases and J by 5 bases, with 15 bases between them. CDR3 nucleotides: TGTGCCAGCAGCGTAGAGGCCGGGACTTGGAACAATGAGCAGTTCTTC. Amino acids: CASSVEAGTWNNEQFF.

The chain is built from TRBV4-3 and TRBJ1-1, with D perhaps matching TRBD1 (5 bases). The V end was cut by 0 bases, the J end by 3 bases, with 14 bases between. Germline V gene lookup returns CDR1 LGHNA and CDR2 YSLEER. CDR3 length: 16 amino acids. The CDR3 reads CASSQDDGGGDTEAFF. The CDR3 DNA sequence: TGCGCCAGCAGCCAAGATGATGGAGGAGGGGACACTGAAGCTTTCTTT.

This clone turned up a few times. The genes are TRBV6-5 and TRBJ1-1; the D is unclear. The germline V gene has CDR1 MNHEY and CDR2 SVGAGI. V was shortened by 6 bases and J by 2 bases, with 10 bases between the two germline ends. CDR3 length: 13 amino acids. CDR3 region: CASREGLNTEAFF. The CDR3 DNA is TGTGCCAGCAGGGAGGGCCTAAACACTGAAGCTTTCTTT.

CDR3 loop: CASSFSGYTF. The CDR3 region has the DNA TGTGCCAGCAGCTTCAGTGGCTACACCTTC. The rearrangement joins TRBV5-8 to TRBJ1-2; D unresolved. In germline, CDR1 is SGHTS, CDR2 YDEGEE. V was pared by 2 bases and J by 7 bases, with 3 bases between. This CDR3 comprises 10 residues. Full variable domain (missing parts from reference TRBV5-8 and TRBJ1-2): EAGVTQSPTHLIKTRGQQATLRCSPISGHTSVYWYQQALGLGLQFLLWYDEGEERNRGNFPPRFSGRQFPNYSSELNVNALELEDSALYLCASSFSGYTFGSGTRLTVV.

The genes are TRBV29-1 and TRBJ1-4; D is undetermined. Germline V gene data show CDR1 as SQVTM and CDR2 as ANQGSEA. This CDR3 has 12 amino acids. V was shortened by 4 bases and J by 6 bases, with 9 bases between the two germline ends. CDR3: CSVGGGDEKLFF. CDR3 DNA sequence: TGCAGCGTTGGAGGCGGGGATGAAAAACTGTTTTTT.

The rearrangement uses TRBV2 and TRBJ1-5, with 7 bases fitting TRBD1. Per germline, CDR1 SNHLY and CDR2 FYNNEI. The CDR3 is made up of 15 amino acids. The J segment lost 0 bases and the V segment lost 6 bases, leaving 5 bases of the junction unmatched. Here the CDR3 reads CASSLGQTSNQPQHF. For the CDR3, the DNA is TGTGCCAGCAGCTTGGGACAGACTAGCAATCAGCCCCAGCATTTT.

In DNA, the CDR3 is TGTGCCAGTCGGGCCAGCGGGGGGGCGGGAGATACGCAGTATTTT. Its translation: CASRASGGAGDTQYF. This rearrangement joins TRBV19 to TRBJ2-3, with TRBD2 matching 10 bases. CDR3 size: 15 residues. Per germline, CDR1 LNHDA and CDR2 SQIVND (reference sequence). J gave up 5 bases and V 8 bases, and 10 bases lay outside the gene matches.

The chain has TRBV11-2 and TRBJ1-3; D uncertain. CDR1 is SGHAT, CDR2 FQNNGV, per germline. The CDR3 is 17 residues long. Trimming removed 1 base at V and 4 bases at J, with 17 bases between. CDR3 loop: CASSLVLSQRVGNTIYF. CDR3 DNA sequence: TGTGCCAGCAGCTTAGTATTAAGTCAAAGAGTCGGAAACACCATATATTTT.

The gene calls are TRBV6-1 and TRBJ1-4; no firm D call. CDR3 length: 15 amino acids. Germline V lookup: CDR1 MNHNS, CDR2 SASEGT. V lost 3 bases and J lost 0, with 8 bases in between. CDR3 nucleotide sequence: TGTGCCAGCAGTGATCTCGTTGCAACTAATGAAAAACTGTTTTTT. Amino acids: CASSDLVATNEKLFF.

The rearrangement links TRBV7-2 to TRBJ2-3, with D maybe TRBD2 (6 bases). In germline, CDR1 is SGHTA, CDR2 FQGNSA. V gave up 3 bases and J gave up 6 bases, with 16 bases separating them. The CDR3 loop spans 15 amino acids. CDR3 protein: CASSLTRRGADTQYF. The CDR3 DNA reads TGTGCCAGCAGCTTGACTAGACGGGGCGCGGATACGCAGTATTTT.

CDR3 sequence reads: CAISVPPRDTDSGANVLTF. In DNA, the CDR3 is TGTGCCATCAGTGTCCCACCCCGGGACACAGACTCTGGGGCCAACGTCCTGACTTTC. This sequence joins TRBV10-3 and TRBJ2-6; perhaps TRBD1 as D (6 bases). The length of the CDR3 is 19 residues. Germline values: CDR1 ENHRY, CDR2 SYGVKD. The V gene lost 4 bases and the J gene lost 0 bases, with 19 bases spanning the gap.

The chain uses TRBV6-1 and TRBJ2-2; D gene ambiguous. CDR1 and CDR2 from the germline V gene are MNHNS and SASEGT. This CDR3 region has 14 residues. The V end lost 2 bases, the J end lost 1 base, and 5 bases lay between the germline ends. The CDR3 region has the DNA TGTGCCAGCAGTGAACGGTTGAACACCGGGGAGCTGTTTTTT. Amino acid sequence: CASSERLNTGELFF.

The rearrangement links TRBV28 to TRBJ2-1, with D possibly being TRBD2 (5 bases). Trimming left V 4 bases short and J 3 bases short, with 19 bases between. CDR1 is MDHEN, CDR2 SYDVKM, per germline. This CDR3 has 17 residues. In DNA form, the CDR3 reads TGTGCCAGCAGTTCTACAAGAAAAAGCCGGGACTACAATGAGCAGTTCTTC. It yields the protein CASSSTRKSRDYNEQFF.